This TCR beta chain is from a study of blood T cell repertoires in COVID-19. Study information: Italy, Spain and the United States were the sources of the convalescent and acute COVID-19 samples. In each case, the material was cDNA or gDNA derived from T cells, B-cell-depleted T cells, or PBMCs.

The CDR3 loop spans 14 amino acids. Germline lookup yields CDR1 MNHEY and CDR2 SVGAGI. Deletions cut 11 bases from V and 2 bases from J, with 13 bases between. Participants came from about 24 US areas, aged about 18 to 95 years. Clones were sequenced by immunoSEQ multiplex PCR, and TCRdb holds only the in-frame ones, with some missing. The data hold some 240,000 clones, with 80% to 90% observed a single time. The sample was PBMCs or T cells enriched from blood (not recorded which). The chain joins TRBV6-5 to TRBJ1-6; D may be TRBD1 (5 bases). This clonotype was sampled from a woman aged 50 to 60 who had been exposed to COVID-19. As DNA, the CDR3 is TGTGCCGGACAAGCCCGCGCCTATAATTCACCCCTCCACTTT. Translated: CAGQARAYNSPLHF.